The rows below give T cell receptor beta chains drawn from one sample of a study of early T cells in non-severe SARS-CoV-2 infection. MiXCR was run by TCRdb on the 5' RACE reads, yielding one entry per CDR3 protein. This table holds under 50,000 distinct CDR3 sequences, about 4% found once. Sequencing used whole blood. The source of these receptors is an adult who was a healthcare worker with PCR-confirmed SARS-CoV-2 infection or an uninfected control (not recorded which). Each CDR3 is given with its conserved first and last residue. The order of the fields is D gene, V gene, J gene, clone size, CDR3 protein, CDR3 DNA. A D gene is named only where the DNA matches it firmly. Expanded clones are given a class, and other clones once, few, many or no size at all.

NA	TRBV29-1	TRBJ2-7	many	CSAGWQGSEQYF	TGCAGCGCCGGCTGGCAGGGAAGCGAGCAGTACTTC
TRBD1	TRBV10-3	TRBJ2-5	many	CATGQGANQETQYF	TGTGCCACCGGACAGGGGGCAAATCAAGAGACCCAGTACTTC
NA	TRBV5-6	TRBJ2-7	many	CASSPDHYEQYF	TGTGCCAGCAGCCCTGACCACTACGAGCAGTACTTC
NA	TRBV20-1	TRBJ2-1	many	CSASPTGYNEQFF	TGCAGTGCTAGCCCGACAGGTTACAATGAGCAGTTCTTC
NA	TRBV7-9	TRBJ1-1	many	CASSLMNTEAFF	TGTGCCAGCAGCCTTATGAACACTGAAGCTTTCTTT
NA	TRBV7-2	TRBJ2-5	NA	CACTVDRTQETQYF	TGTGCCTGCACCGTGGACCGTACTCAAGAGACCCAGTACTTC
TRBD1	TRBV10-1	TRBJ1-5	many	CASIIRGPVVGQPQHF	TGCGCCAGCATTATCAGGGGGCCCGTGGTAGGTCAGCCCCAGCATTTT
NA	TRBV6-4	TRBJ1-1	many	CASSGTANTEAFF	TGTGCCAGCAGTGGGACAGCTAACACTGAAGCTTTCTTT
NA	TRBV6-5	TRBJ2-1	NA	CASSEPLGNEQFF	TGTGCCAGCAGTGAGCCACTGGGGAATGAGCAGTTCTTC
TRBD1	TRBV27	TRBJ2-7	NA	CASSVDRGLEQYF	TGTGCCAGCAGTGTGGACAGGGGGCTGGAGCAGTACTTC
NA	TRBV19	TRBJ2-3	NA	CASSSPGRGTDTQYF	TGTGCCAGTAGTAGCCCGGGACGCGGCACAGATACGCAGTATTTT